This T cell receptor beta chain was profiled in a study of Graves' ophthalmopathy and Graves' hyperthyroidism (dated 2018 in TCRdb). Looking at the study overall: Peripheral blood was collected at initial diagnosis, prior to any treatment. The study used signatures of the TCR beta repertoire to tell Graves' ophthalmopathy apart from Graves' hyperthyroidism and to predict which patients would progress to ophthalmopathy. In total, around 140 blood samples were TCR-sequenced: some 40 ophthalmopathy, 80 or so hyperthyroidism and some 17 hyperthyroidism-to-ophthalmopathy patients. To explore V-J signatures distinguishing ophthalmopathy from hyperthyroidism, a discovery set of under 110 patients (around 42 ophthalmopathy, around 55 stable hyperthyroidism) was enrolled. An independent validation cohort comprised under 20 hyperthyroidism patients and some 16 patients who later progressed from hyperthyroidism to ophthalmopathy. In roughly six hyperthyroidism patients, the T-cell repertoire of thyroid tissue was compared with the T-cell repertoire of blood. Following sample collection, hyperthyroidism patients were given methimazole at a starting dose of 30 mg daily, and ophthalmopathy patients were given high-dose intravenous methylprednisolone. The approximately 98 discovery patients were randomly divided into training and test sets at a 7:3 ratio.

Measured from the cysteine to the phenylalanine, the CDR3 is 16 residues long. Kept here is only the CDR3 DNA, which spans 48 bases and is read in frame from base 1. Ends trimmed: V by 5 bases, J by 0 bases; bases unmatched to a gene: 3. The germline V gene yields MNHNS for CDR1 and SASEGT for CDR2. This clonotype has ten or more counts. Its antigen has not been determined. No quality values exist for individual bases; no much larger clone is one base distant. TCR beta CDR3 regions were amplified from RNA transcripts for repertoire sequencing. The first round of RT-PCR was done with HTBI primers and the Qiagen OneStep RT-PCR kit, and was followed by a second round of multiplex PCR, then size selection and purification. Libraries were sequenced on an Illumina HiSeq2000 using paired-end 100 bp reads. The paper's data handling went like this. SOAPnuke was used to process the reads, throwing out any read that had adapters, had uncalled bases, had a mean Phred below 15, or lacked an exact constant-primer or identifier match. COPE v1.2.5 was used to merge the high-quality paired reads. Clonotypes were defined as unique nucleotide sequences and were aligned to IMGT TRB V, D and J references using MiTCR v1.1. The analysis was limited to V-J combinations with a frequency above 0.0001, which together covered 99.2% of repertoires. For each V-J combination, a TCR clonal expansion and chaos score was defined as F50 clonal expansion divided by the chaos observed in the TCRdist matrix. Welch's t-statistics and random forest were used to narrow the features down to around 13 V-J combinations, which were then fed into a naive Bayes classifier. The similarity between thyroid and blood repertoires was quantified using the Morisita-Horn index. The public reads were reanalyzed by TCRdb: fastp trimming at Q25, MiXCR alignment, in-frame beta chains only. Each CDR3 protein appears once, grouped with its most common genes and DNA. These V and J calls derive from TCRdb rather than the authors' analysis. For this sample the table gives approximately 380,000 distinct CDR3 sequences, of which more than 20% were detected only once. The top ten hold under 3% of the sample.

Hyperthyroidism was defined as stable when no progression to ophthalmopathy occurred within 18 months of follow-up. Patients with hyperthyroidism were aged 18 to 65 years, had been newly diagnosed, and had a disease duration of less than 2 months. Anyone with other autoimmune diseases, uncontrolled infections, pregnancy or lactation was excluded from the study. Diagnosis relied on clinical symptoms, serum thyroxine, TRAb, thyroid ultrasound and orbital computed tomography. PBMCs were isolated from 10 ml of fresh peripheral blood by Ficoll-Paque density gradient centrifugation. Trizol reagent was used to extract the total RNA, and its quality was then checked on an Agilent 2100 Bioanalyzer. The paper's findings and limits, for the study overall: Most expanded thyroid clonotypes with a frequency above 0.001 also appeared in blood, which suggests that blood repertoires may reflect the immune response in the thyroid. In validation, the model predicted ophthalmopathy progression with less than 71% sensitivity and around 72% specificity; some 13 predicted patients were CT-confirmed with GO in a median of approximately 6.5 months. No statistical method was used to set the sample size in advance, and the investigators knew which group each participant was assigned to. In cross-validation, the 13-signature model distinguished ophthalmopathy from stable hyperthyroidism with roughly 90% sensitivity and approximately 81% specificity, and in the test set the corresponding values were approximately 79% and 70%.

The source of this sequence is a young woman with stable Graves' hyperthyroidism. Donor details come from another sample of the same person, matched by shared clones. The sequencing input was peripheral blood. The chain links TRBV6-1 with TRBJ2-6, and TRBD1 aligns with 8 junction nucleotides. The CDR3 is CASSRTGGSGANVLTF. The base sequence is TGTGCCAGCAGTCGTACAGGGGGCTCTGGGGCCAACGTCCTGACTTTC.